Shown below are 20 T cell receptor beta chains from a single sample sequenced in a study of metastatic and nonmetastatic thyroid tumors. Thyroid surgery was preceded by no treatment in any patient. TCRdb re-called the PCR reads through MiXCR. The table shows a few thousand clones, with 30% occurring only once. Sequenced input: adjacent normal tissue. The receptor source for this set is a female donor with papillary thyroid cancer or a benign thyroid nodule (not recorded which). Some clones in this sample may be carry-over from other donors' samples.

This clone was seen many times. With a much larger clone just one base away, this may be a read error. The chain uses TRBV3-1 and TRBJ2-1; TRBD2 agrees at 9 bases. CDR3 length equals 15 residues. Germline V gives CDR1 LGHDT, CDR2 YNNKEL (reference sequence). The CDR3 DNA is TGTGCCAGCAGCCTAGCGGGAGAGGGCTACGATGAGCAGTTCTTC. It encodes CASSLAGEGYDEQFF.

The chain has TRBV7-9 and TRBJ2-7; 7 bases agree with TRBD1. The V and J ends lost 6 bases and 4 bases, in that order; junction bases with no gene match: 9. Germline CDR1 is SEHNR and CDR2 is FQNEAQ (reference sequence). The CDR3 consists of 14 residues. The DNA for the CDR3 is TGTGCCAGCAGTCACCGGGACAGATTTTACGAGCAGTACTTC. Translation gives CASSHRDRFYEQYF.

The rearrangement uses TRBV7-6 and TRBJ1-1; D not resolved. In germline, CDR1 is SGHVS, CDR2 FNYEAQ. Trimming shortened V by 7 bases and J by 1 base, and 10 bases separated the two germline ends. The CDR3 covers 13 residues. CDR3 sequence reads: CASISQENTEAFF. As DNA, the CDR3 is TGTGCCAGCATCTCTCAGGAGAACACTGAAGCTTTCTTT.

This clone showed up just a few times. The chain uses TRBV19 and TRBJ1-2, with D perhaps matching TRBD1 (5 bases). The CDR3 runs 15 residues. Between the trimmed V and J ends, which lost 4 bases and 4 bases, there was a span of 16 bases. The germline gives CDR1 LNHDA, CDR2 SQIVND (reference sequence). CDR3 DNA sequence: TGTGCCAGTAGTAACACAGGACCGATTTTCTATGGCTACACCTTC. Protein product: CASSNTGPIFYGYTF.

In its sample, this clone is medium-sized (0.01 to 0.1%). This chain connects TRBV5-1 to TRBJ1-1; 7 bases are shared with TRBD1. V shed 4 bases and J 0 bases; nucleotides not matched to a gene: 9. Germline V gene data show CDR1 as SGHRS and CDR2 as YFSETQ. This CDR3 has 16 residues. CDR3 DNA sequence: TGCGCCAGCAGCCGACAGGGAGGACAGTTGAACACTGAAGCTTTCTTT. This translates into CASSRQGGQLNTEAFF. The full variable domain, in which reference TRBV5-1 and TRBJ1-1 provide the parts outside the CDR3, is KAGVTQTPRYLIKTRGQQVTLSCSPISGHRSVSWYQQTPGQGLQFLFEYFSETQRNKGNFPGRFSGRQFSNSRSEMNVSTLELGDSALYLCASSRQGGQLNTEAFFGQGTRLTVV.

A remark on this clone: Compared with germline, one end of the junction differs, possibly owing to a read error. The V call is TRBV30, the J call TRBJ2-6, with D uncertain. Germline V lookup: CDR1 GTSNPN, CDR2 SVGIG (reference sequence). The CDR3 contains 13 residues. The CDR3 sequence: CARSVHGANVLTF. For the CDR3, the DNA is TGTGCCCGGAGTGTACATGGGGCCAACGTCCTGACTTTC.

A word on this clone: Relative to the germline gene, one junction end is altered; a read error may explain this. The gene calls are TRBV6-2 or TRBV6-3 and TRBJ1-5; D is unresolved. Germline V gives CDR1 MNHEY, CDR2 SVGEGT. This CDR3 is 12 amino acids long. The CDR3 is CSSRKDNQPQHF. CDR3 nucleotides: TGTTCCAGCAGAAAGGACAATCAGCCCCAGCATTTT.

This clone was observed once. The rearrangement joins TRBV30 to TRBJ1-1, with 8 bases fitting TRBD1. The CDR3 runs 12 residues. V lost 7 bases, J lost 4 bases, and 5 bases stayed unmatched. Germline lookup yields CDR1 GTSNPN and CDR2 SVGIG (reference sequence). CDR3 in DNA: TGTGCCTTCGACAGGGGTGGCACTGAAGCTTTCTTT. Its translation: CAFDRGGTEAFF.

This clone was counted a single time. The chain employs TRBV11-3 and TRBJ2-7; D is uncertain. Germline CDR1 reads SGHNT; CDR2 reads YENEEA. V dropped 5 bases and J dropped 2 bases, with 10 bases sitting between them. The CDR3 has 13 residues. This CDR3 reads CASSQSGTYEQYF. Here the CDR3 DNA reads TGTGCCAGCAGCCAGTCAGGTACCTACGAGCAGTACTTC.

In this sample, this clone is medium-sized. A much larger clone lies a single base off, so this may be a read error. This rearrangement joins TRBV12-3 or TRBV12-4 to TRBJ2-7; unclear D gene. The length of the CDR3 is 13 residues. The CDR3 coding sequence is TGTGCCAGCAGTCTAGGAGATACCTACGAGCAGTGCTTC. It encodes CASSLGDTYEQCF.

This chain joins TRBV11-2 and TRBJ2-7; a possible D gene is TRBD1 (5 bases). With 6 bases removed from V and 4 bases from J, the gap between germline ends came to 19 bases. The CDR3 covers 15 residues. Germline V gene lookup returns CDR1 SGHAT and CDR2 FQNNGV. The CDR3 DNA is TGTGCCAGCAGTCATGAGCAGGGTTCTGAGTACGAGCAGTACTTC. Translated: CASSHEQGSEYEQYF.

About this clone: At one end, the junction sequence differs from germline, possibly due to a read error. The J gene is TRBJ2-7, the V gene TRBV4-1; tentatively, D is TRBD2 (6 bases). Germline CDR1 is MGHRA and CDR2 is YSYEKL. This CDR3 has 14 residues. CDR3 in amino acids: CASSQTSLSYEQHF. The DNA of the CDR3 is TGCGCCAGCAGCCAAACTAGCCTCTCCTACGAGCAGCACTTC.

This rearrangement joins TRBV7-8 to TRBJ1-4; D is unclear. CDR3 size: 16 residues. The V end lost 7 bases, the J end lost 3 bases, and 18 bases lay between the germline ends. Germline V gives CDR1 SGHVS, CDR2 FQNEAQ. The CDR3 here is CASISHGVAANEKLFF. CDR3 coding DNA: TGTGCCAGCATTTCCCATGGGGTCGCAGCTAATGAAAAACTGTTTTTT.

There are a few counts of this clone. The chain recombines TRBV28 with TRBJ2-7, with D perhaps being TRBD1 or TRBD2 (5 bases each). This CDR3 region has 14 residues. From germline, CDR1 is MDHEN and CDR2 SYDVKM. V lost 3 bases and J lost 3, with 12 bases in between. The CDR3 nucleotides read TGTGCCAGCAGTTTTGAGGGGTTCGGCTACGAGCAGTACTTC. The encoded protein is CASSFEGFGYEQYF.

Note on this clone: This CDR3 is missing its conserved last phenylalanine or tryptophan, likely due to a read error. The chain is built from TRBV9 and TRBJ2-7; no firm D call. The germline gives CDR1 SGDLS, CDR2 YYNGEE. This CDR3 has 14 amino acids. CDR3 DNA: TGTGCCAGCAGCGTAGTGGCGACAACATACGGGCAGTACCTC. This gives the protein CASSVVATTYGQYL.

This clone was detected a few times. The genes are TRBV6-1 and TRBJ1-1; 12 nucleotides match TRBD1. This CDR3 is built from 13 residues. J was trimmed by 6 bases and V by 6 bases; bases with no gene match: 2. The germline gives CDR1 MNHNS, CDR2 SASEGT. This CDR3 reads CASRGTGGSEAFF. CDR3 DNA sequence: TGTGCCAGCAGAGGGACAGGGGGCTCTGAAGCTTTCTTT.

This sequence joins TRBV11-2 and TRBJ2-3, with 8 bases aligning to TRBD2. The V gene's germline CDR1 is SGHAT and CDR2 FQNNGV. V trimming: 3 bases; J trimming: 3 bases; junction bases outside the gene matches: 5. The CDR3 sequence is 15 residues long. DNA of the CDR3: TGTGCCAGCAGCTTTACTAGCGGAGGAACAGATACGCAGTATTTT. It yields the protein CASSFTSGGTDTQYF.

This clone turned up a few times. Here the CDR3 DNA reads TGTGCCAGCAGTATGGTGACAGTGAGGAATTCACCCCTCCACTTT. Translated, it gives CASSMVTVRNSPLHF. The rearrangement links TRBV6-1 to TRBJ1-6; D perhaps matches TRBD1 (5 bases). Trimming took off 5 bases at V and 7 bases at J, with 15 bases between the two ends. Germline values: CDR1 MNHNS, CDR2 SASEGT. The CDR3 has 15 residues.

The table lists this clone with a few counts. The chain employs TRBV27 and TRBJ1-2; TRBD1 agrees at 8 bases. V gave up 0 bases and J gave up 8 bases; unmatched junction bases: 2. This CDR3 region has 13 residues. Germline CDR1 reads MNHEY; CDR2 reads SMNVEV (reference sequence). The CDR3 DNA sequence: TGTGCCAGCAGTTTATCGGACAGGGTAGGCTACACCTTC. It yields the protein CASSLSDRVGYTF.

Concerning this clone itself: No conserved phenylalanine or tryptophan is present at the end of the CDR3, so a read error is the likely explanation. The rearrangement links TRBV19 to TRBJ2-2, with D hard to call. CDR1 and CDR2 (germline): LNHDA, SQIVND (reference sequence). The CDR3 totals 12 residues. The CDR3 sequence: CACSIGYGELFI. DNA for the CDR3: TGTGCTTGTAGTATCGGCTACGGGGAGCTGTTTATT.